This T cell receptor (beta chain) was sequenced in a study of T cells in Graves' hyperthyroidism and ophthalmopathy. The investigators amplified TCR beta CDR3 regions from RNA transcripts. The HTBI primer set served for first-round RT-PCR of the TCR CDR3. MiXCR, run by TCRdb on the multiplex PCR reads, gives a single entry per CDR3 protein. The sample has hundreds of thousands of distinct CDR3 sequences, less than 30% seen once. There are many counts of this clonotype. Lactation, pregnancy, other autoimmune disease or uncontrolled infection excluded patients. The receptor was derived from a man aged 40-50 years with Graves' hyperthyroidism that later progressed to Graves' ophthalmopathy. Material: blood.

CDR3 region: CASEVTQYYKEETQYF. CDR3 bases: TGTGCCAGCGAGGTAACACAGTACTATAAAGAAGAGACCCAGTACTTC. V is TRBV13 and J is TRBJ2-5; D not certain. Germline lookup yields CDR1 PRHDT and CDR2 FYEKMQ (reference sequence). The V end lost 8 bases, the J end lost 3 bases, and 22 bases lay between the germline ends. This CDR3 has 16 amino acids. The whole variable domain, remainder taken from reference TRBV13 and TRBJ2-5, is AAGVIQSPRHLIKEKRETATLKCYPIPRHDTVYWYQQGPGQDPQFLISFYEKMQSDKGSIPDRFSAQQFSDYHSELNMSSLELGDSALYFCASEVTQYYKEETQYFGPGTRLLVL.